The present T cell receptor beta chain was sequenced within a study of spatial heterogeneity in lung cancer. General study points: Ubiquitous expanded tumor TCRs surfaced in blood more at resection than they did at follow-up.

This clonotype has a handful of counts. Its antigen is currently unknown. Noted time point: sample taken at primary tumor resection. The donors were 72 patients with non-small cell lung cancer that was early-stage and untreated. The J segment lost 1 base and the V segment lost 0 bases, leaving 3 bases of the junction unmatched. The CDR3 contains 17 residues. The germline gives CDR1 SGHTA, CDR2 FQGTGA. Every cDNA TCR molecule received its own unique molecular identifier. MiXCR, applied by TCRdb to the 5' RACE reads, yields one record per CDR3 protein. The table records tens of thousands of distinct CDR3 sequences, about 12% of them present only once.

This chain joins TRBV7-3 and TRBJ2-1, with 10 bases matching TRBD2. The sequenced sample was PBMCs, obtained at surgery. The source is a male donor with early-stage non-small cell lung cancer. In DNA form, the CDR3 reads TGTGCCAGCAGCTTAACTAGCGGGGGGTCTTCCTACAATGAGCAGTTCTTC. Translated, it gives CASSLTSGGSSYNEQFF.